The 7 T cell receptor beta chains below come from one sample, sequenced in a study of read filtering for tumor transcriptome and immune sequencing. The library was built from around 380 ng RNA with molecular barcoded adaptors for alpha/delta and beta/gamma chains. Each CDR3 protein is one row after TCRdb ran MiXCR on the reads. The table shows some 50,000 distinct CDR3 sequences, with 15% to 20% occurring only once. Sequencing used a population of CD138-negative cells sorted from bone marrow. The receptors here all came from a donor at least 40 years old with multiple myeloma.

There are many counts of this clonotype. The chain is built from TRBV4-2 and TRBJ1-1; D may be TRBD1 (5 bases). CDR1 and CDR2 (germline): LGHNA, YNFKEQ. This CDR3 is built from 14 residues. V shed 10 bases and J shed 2 bases, with 17 bases lying between them. CDR3 region: CATAKDQGNTEAFF. The CDR3 nucleotides are TGTGCCACCGCCAAGGACCAGGGTAACACTGAAGCTTTCTTT.

By sample fraction, this clonotype is medium-sized. CDR3 in amino acids: CASEQGADTGELFF. For the CDR3, the DNA is TGTGCCAGCGAACAGGGGGCGGACACCGGGGAGCTGTTTTTT. The V gene is TRBV3-1, the J gene TRBJ2-2; TRBD1 matches at 9 bases. The CDR3 runs to 14 residues. The germline gives CDR1 LGHDT, CDR2 YNNKEL (reference sequence). The trim removed 8 bases at V and 3 bases at J, leaving 4 bases unmatched.

This clonotype qualifies as medium-sized. V and J are TRBV30 and TRBJ2-1; 8 positions agree with TRBD2. CDR1 and CDR2 (germline): GTSNPN, SVGIG (reference sequence). The CDR3 runs 14 residues. V lost 0 bases and J lost 5; bases outside the gene matches: 3. CDR3 nucleotides: TGTGCCTGGAGTGTAAGCGGGAGTGACAATGAGCAGTTCTTC. Amino acid sequence: CAWSVSGSDNEQFF.

Turning to this clonotype: This could be a read error, since a much larger clone is one nucleotide away. The chain employs TRBV19 and TRBJ2-6; tentatively, D is TRBD2 (5 bases). The CDR3 runs 15 residues. Germline-derived CDR1 and CDR2 are LNHDA and SQIVND (reference sequence). V lost 10 bases and J lost 1, with 14 bases in between. The CDR3 region is CATTPGGSGANVLTF. The CDR3 bases are TGTGCCACTACCCCCGGCGGGTCTGGGGCCAACGTCCTGACTTTC. The whole variable domain, remainder taken from reference TRBV19 and TRBJ2-6, is DGGITQSPKYLFRKEGQNVTLSCEQNLNHDAMYWYRQDPGQGLRLIYYSQIVNDFQKGDIAEGYSVSREKKESFPLTVTSAQKNPTAFYLCATTPGGSGANVLTFGAGSRLTVL.

This clonotype was picked up many times. The J gene is TRBJ1-2, the V gene TRBV12-3 or TRBV12-4; tentatively, D is TRBD1 (5 bases). The CDR3 sequence is 13 residues long. V dropped 8 bases and J dropped 4 bases, with 14 bases sitting between them. DNA for the CDR3: TGTGCCAGCTCAGAAACAGGAATCTATGGCTACACCTTC. The encoded protein is CASSETGIYGYTF.

This clonotype was seen ten or more times. The chain carries TRBV6-1 and TRBJ2-1; 10 bases fit TRBD2. The length of the CDR3 is 15 residues. CDR1 and CDR2 from the germline V gene are MNHNS and SASEGT. The V segment lost 5 bases and the J segment 3 bases; nucleotides outside the gene matches: 4. As DNA, the CDR3 is TGTGCCAGCAGTACCGGGACTAGCGACTACAATGAGCAGTTCTTC. This encodes CASSTGTSDYNEQFF.

As to this clonotype: A read error is likely here: a far larger clone is one base away. The chain combines TRBV7-2 with TRBJ2-1; tentative D call: TRBD2 (6 bases). The CDR3 totals 14 residues. Per the germline V gene, CDR1 is SGHTA and CDR2 is FQGNSA. V dropped 5 bases and J dropped 8 bases, with 16 bases sitting between them. CDR3 in amino acids: CASSGPWGGDEQFF. CDR3 sequence (DNA): TGTGCCAGCAGCGGGCCCTGGGGAGGCGATGAGCAGTTCTTC.